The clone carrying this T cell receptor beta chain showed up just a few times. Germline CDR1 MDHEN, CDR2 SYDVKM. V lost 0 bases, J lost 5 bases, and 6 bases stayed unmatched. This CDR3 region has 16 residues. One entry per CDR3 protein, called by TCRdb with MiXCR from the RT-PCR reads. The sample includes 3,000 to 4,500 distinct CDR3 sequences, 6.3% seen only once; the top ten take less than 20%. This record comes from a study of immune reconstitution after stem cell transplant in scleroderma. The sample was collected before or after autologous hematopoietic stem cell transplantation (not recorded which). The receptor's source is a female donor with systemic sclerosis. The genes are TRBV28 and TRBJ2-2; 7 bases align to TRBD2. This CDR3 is CASSLWASGKTGELFF. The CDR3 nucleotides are TGTGCCAGCAGTTTATGGGCGAGCGGGAAAACCGGGGAGCTGTTTTTT.